This T cell receptor beta chain appears in the sequencing data of a study of T cell changes during pregnancy in multiple sclerosis. Trimming took off 5 bases at V and 3 bases at J, with 13 bases between the two ends. The CDR3 has 14 amino acids. The germline V gene encodes CDR1 LNHDA and CDR2 SQIVND (reference sequence). TCRdb's copy holds only in-frame clones and misses some; the assay was immunoSEQ multiplex PCR. In the table there are tens of thousands of clones, approximately 92% of which are singletons. The sample was CD4+ T cells from peripheral blood mononuclear cells, taken after pregnancy. J is TRBJ1-1 and V is TRBV19; D may be TRBD1 (5 bases). This sequence originates from a female donor with multiple sclerosis, enrolled in a pregnancy study. In DNA form, the CDR3 reads TGTGCCAGTAGTCCCAGGGCAGGAGACACTGAAGCTTTCTTT. Translated: CASSPRAGDTEAFF.